This TCR beta chain was sequenced during a study of patients and donors after allogeneic stem cell transplantation. This clonotype was observed a handful of times. Germline V CDR1 and CDR2: MNHNY, SVGAGI (reference sequence). Trimming pared 5 bases from V and 8 bases from J, leaving 15 bases between. The CDR3 extends over 13 amino acids. MiXCR was run by TCRdb on the RT-PCR reads, yielding one entry per CDR3 protein. The sample holds approximately 99,000 distinct CDR3 sequences, over 30% seen once. The gene calls are TRBV6-6 and TRBJ1-2; D perhaps matches TRBD1 (5 bases). Sequenced sample: blood, either unsorted or a sorted T cell fraction (not recorded which). The clonotype originates from a human donor who was either an allogeneic HSCT recipient or a stem cell or donor lymphocyte infusion donor (not recorded which). It is not recorded whose cells these are; they may come from a transplant donor. The CDR3 sequence: CASSDTGPWGYTF. DNA for the CDR3: TGTGCCAGCAGTGACACAGGCCCATGGGGCTACACCTTC.